The T cell receptor beta chain described here comes from a study of CD8+CD57+ T cells in acquired aplastic anemia. Profiling that covered TCR beta VDJ and CDR3 relied on genomic DNA as its template. MiXCR was run by TCRdb on the reads, yielding one entry per CDR3 protein. The sample yields approximately 180,000 distinct CDR3 sequences, 40% to 50% seen once. In germline, CDR1 is SGHVS, CDR2 FNYEAQ. The CDR3 extends over 16 amino acids. Patients who underwent sequencing had shown CD8+CD57+ cell expansion by flow cytometry. On this clonotype: Its matching antigen is unknown. The junction shows a germline mismatch at one end, possibly a read error.

Study conclusions and caveats: In common between the patients and the controls were around 30 CD8+ CDR3 sequences.

The TCR was taken from a human donor with aplastic anemia. The specimen sequenced was sorted CD4+, CD8+, or CD8+CD57+ T cells (not recorded which) from PBMCs. This chain joins TRBV7-6 and TRBJ2-2; no definite D call. Written as DNA, the CDR3 is TGTGCCAGCACCTTAGACCATGCACCGAACACCGGGGAGCTGTTTTTT. Protein: CASTLDHAPNTGELFF.